The clone carrying this TCR beta chain was observed a few times. TCRdb used MiXCR to reprocess the 5' RACE reads, holding one entry per CDR3 protein. The repertoire holds 600,000 to 850,000 distinct CDR3 sequences, over 15% seen once, with roughly 14% in the top ten. CDR1 is DFQATT and CDR2 is SNEGSKA in the germline V gene (reference sequence). The CDR3 loop spans 10 amino acids. V lost 1 base to trimming and J lost 10 bases, with 7 bases between them. This record comes from a study of identical twins. These sequences were also reported in another study, on T cells expressing NK-cell markers.

The rearrangement joins TRBV20-1 to TRBJ1-1; no clear D gene. Sequenced material: PBMCs. The TCR sequence derives from a woman aged 18 to 35 in good health. CDR3 loop: CSARGEAAFF. In DNA, the CDR3 is TGCAGTGCTAGAGGTGAGGCAGCTTTCTTT.